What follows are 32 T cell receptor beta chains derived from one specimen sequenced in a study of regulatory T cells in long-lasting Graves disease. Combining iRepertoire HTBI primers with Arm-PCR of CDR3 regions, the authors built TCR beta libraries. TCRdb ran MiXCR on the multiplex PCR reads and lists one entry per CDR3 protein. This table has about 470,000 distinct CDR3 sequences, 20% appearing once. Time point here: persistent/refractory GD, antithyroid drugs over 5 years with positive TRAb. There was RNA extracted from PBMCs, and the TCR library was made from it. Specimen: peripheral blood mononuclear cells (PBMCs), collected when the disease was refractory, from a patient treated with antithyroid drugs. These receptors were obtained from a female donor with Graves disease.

This CDR3 is CAINPDGNQPQHF. The CDR3 region has the DNA TGTGCCATCAACCCGGACGGCAATCAGCCCCAGCATTTT. V is TRBV10-3 and J is TRBJ1-5; D not certain. Trimming took off 7 bases at V and 2 bases at J, with 9 bases between the two ends. CDR1 ENHRY and CDR2 SYGVKD come from the germline V gene. The CDR3 spans 13 residues.

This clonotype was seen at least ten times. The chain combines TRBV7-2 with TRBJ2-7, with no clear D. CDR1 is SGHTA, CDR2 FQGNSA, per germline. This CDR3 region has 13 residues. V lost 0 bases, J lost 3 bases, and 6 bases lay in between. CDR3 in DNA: TGTGCCAGCAGCTTAGCTCTCCTCTACGAGCAGTACTTC. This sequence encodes CASSLALLYEQYF. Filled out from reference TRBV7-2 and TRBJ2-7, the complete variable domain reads GAGVSQSPSNKVTEKGKDVELRCDPISGHTALYWYRQSLGQGLEFLIYFQGNSAPDKSGLPSDRFSAERTGGSVSTLTIQRTQQEDSAVYLCASSLALLYEQYFGPGTRLTVT.

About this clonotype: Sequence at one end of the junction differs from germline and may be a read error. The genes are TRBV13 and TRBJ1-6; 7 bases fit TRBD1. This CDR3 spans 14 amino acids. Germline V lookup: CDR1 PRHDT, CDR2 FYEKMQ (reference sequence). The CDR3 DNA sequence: TGCGCCAGCAGCCTGGGACAGCCGGATTCACCCCTCCACTTT. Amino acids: CASSLGQPDSPLHF. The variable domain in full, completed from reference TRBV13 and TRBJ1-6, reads AAGVIQSPRHLIKEKRETATLKCYPIPRHDTVYWYQQGPGQDPQFLISFYEKMQSDKGSIPDRFSAQQFSDYHSELNMSSLELGDSALYFCASSLGQPDSPLHFGNGTRLTVT.

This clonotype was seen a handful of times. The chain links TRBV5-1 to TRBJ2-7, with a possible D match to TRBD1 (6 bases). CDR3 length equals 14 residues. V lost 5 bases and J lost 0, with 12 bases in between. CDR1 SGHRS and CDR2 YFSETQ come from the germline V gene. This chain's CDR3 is CASSIGQSSYEQYF. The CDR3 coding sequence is TGCGCCAGCAGTATCGGACAGTCCTCCTACGAGCAGTACTTC.

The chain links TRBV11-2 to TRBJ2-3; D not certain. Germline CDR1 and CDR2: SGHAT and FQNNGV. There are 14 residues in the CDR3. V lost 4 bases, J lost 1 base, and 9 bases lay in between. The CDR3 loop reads CASSSSFGTDTQYF. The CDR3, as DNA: TGTGCCAGCAGCTCCTCGTTCGGCACAGATACGCAGTATTTT.

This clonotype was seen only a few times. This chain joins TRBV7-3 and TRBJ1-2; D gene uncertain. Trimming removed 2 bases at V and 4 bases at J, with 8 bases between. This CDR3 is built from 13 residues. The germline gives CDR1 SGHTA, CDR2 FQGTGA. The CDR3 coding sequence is TGTGCCAGCAGCTTAGGGCCCATCTATGGCTACACCTTC. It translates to CASSLGPIYGYTF.

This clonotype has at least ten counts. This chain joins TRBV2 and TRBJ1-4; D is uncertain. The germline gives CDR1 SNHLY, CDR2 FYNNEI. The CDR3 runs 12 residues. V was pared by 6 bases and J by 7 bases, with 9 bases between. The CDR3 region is CASSPTPEKLFF. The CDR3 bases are TGTGCCAGCAGCCCTACGCCTGAAAAACTGTTTTTT.

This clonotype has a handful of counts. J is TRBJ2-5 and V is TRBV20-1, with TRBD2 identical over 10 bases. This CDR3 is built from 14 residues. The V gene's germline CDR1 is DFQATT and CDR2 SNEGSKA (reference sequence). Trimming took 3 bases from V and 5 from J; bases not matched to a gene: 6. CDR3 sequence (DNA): TGCAGTGCTAGTAAGCTAGCGGGAGCGGAGACCCAGTACTTC. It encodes CSASKLAGAETQYF.

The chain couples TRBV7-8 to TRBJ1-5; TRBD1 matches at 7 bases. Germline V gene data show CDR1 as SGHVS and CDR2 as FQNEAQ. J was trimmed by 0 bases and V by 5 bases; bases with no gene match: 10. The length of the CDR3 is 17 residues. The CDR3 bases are TGTGCCAGCAGCCCGGACAGGATCCTGAATAGCAATCAGCCCCAGCATTTT. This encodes CASSPDRILNSNQPQHF.

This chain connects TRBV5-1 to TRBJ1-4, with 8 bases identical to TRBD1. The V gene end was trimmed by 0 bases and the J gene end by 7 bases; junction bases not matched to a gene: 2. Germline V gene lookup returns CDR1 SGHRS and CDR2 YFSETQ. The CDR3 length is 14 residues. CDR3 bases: TGCGCCAGCAGCTTGGGAGGACAGGGTGAAAAACTGTTTTTT. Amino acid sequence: CASSLGGQGEKLFF.

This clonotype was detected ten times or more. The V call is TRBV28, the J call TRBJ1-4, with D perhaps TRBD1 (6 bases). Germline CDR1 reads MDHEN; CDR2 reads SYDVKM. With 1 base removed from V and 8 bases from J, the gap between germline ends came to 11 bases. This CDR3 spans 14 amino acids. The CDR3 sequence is CASSLFARGEKLFF. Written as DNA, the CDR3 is TGTGCCAGCAGTTTATTCGCCAGGGGAGAAAAACTGTTTTTT.

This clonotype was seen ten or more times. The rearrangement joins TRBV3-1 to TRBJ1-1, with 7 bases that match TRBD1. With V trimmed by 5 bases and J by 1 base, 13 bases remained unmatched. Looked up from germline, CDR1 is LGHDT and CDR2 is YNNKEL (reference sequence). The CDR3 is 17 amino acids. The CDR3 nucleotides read TGTGCCAGCAGCACAGACAGGGTTGGGGATTGGAACACTGAAGCTTTCTTT. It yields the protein CASSTDRVGDWNTEAFF.

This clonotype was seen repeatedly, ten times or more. The CDR3, as DNA: TGTGCCAGCAGCTTAGCCGTGACTAGCGAGCAAGAGACCCAGTACTTC. Translating it yields CASSLAVTSEQETQYF. The V gene is TRBV11-2, the J gene TRBJ2-5; TRBD2 agrees at 8 bases. Germline CDR1 is SGHAT and CDR2 is FQNNGV. After removal of 1 base from V and 2 bases from J, the junction contained 6 bases not matched to a gene. The CDR3 is made up of 16 amino acids.

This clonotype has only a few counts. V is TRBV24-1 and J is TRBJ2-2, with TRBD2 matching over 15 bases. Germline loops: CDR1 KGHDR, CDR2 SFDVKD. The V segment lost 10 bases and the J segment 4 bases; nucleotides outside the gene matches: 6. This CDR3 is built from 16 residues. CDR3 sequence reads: CATGTSGRSVTGELFF. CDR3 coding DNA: TGTGCCACAGGGACTAGCGGGAGGTCCGTCACCGGGGAGCTGTTTTTT.

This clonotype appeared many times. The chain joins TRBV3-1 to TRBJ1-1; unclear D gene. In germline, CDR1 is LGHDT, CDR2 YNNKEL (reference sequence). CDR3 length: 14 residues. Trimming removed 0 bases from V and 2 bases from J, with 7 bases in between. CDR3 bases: TGTGCCAGCAGCCAAGACCCCAGCAACACTGAAGCTTTCTTT. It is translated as CASSQDPSNTEAFF.

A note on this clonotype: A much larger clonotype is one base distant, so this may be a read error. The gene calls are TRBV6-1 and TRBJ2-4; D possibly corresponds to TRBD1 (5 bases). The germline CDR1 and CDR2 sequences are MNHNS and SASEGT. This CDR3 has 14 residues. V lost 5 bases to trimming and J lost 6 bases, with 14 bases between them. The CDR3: CASSLSGARNIQYF. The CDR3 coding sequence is TGTGCCAGCAGTCTCAGTGGGGCTAGAAACATTCAGTACTTC.

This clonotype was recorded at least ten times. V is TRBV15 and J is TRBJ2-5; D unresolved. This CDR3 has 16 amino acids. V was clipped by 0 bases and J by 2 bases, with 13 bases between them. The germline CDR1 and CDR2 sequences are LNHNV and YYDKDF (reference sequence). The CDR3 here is CATSRDPWAEQETQYF. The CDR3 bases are TGTGCCACCAGCAGAGATCCATGGGCGGAACAAGAGACCCAGTACTTC.

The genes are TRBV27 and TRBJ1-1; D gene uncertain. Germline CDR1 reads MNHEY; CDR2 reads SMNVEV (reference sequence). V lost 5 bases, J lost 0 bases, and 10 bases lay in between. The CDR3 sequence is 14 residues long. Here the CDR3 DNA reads TGTGCCAGCAGTACCGGACGTCTGAACACTGAAGCTTTCTTT. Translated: CASSTGRLNTEAFF.

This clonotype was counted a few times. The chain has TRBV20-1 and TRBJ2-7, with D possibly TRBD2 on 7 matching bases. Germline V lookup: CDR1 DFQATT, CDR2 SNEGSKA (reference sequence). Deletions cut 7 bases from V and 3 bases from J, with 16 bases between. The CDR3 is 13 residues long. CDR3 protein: CSGGGASGYEQYF. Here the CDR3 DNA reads TGCAGTGGGGGGGGGGCTAGCGGCTACGAGCAGTACTTC.

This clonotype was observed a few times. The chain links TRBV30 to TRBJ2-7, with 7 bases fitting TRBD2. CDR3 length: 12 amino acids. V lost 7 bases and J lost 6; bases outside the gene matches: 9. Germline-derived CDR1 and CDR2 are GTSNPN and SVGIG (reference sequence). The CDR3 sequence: CASSGGSGEQYF. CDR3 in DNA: TGTGCCTCCAGCGGCGGGAGTGGCGAGCAGTACTTC.

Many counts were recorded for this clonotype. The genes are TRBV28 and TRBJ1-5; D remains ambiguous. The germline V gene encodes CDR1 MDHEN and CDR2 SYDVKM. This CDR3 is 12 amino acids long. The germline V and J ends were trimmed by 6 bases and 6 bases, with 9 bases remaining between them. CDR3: CASRAYGQPQHF. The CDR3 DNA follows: TGTGCCAGCAGGGCCTACGGTCAGCCCCAGCATTTT.

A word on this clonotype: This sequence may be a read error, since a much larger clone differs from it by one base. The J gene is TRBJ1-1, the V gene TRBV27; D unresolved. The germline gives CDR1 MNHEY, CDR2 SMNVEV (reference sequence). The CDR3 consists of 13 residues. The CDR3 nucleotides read TGTGCCAGCCGACGGCCGGGAGCACGTGAAGCTCTCTTT. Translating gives CASRRPGAREALF.

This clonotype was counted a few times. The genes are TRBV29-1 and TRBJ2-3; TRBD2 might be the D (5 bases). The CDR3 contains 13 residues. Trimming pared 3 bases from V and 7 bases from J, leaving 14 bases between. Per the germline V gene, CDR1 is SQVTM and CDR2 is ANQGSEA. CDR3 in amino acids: CSVDLIASNTQYF. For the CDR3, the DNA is TGCAGCGTTGATCTTATAGCGTCCAATACGCAGTATTTT.

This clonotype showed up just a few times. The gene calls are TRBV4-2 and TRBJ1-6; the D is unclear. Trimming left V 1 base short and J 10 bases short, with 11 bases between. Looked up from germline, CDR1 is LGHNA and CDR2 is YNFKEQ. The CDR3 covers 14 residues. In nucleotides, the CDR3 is TGTGCCAGCAGCCAAGGGAGTCCGGGGTCACCCCTCCACTTT. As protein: CASSQGSPGSPLHF.

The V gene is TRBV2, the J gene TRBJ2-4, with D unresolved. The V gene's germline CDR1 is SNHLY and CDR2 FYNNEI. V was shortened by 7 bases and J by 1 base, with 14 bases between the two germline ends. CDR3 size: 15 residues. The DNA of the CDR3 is TGTGCCAGCAACAAAGTGAGGTCGGCCAAAAACATTCAGTACTTC. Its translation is CASNKVRSAKNIQYF.

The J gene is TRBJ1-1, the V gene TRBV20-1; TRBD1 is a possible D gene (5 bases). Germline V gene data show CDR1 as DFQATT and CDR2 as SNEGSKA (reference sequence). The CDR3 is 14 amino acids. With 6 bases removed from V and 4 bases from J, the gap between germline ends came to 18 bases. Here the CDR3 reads CSADGAGSGTEAFF. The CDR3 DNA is TGCAGTGCAGACGGGGCGGGGTCGGGCACTGAAGCTTTCTTT.

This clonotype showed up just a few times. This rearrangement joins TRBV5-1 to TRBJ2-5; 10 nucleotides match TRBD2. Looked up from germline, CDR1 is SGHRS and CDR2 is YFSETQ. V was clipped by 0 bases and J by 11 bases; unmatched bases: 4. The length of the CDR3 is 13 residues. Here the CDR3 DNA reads TGCGCCAGCAGCTTGGTACTAGCGGGAACACAGTACTTC. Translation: CASSLVLAGTQYF.

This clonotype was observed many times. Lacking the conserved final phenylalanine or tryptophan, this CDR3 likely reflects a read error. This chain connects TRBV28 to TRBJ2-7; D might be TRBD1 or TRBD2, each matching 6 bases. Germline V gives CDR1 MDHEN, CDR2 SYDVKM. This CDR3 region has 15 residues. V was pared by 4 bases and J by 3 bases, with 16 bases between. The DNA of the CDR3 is TGTGCCAGCAGTTCCCTCCCGGGGGCGGGCTACGAGCAGTACCTC. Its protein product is CASSSLPGAGYEQYL.

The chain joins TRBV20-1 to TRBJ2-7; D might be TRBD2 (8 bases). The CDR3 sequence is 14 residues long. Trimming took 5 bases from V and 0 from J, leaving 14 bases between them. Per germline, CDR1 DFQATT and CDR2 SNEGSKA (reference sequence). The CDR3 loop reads CSAQTGTSSYEQYF. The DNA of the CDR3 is TGCAGTGCTCAGACAGGGACTAGCTCCTACGAGCAGTACTTC.

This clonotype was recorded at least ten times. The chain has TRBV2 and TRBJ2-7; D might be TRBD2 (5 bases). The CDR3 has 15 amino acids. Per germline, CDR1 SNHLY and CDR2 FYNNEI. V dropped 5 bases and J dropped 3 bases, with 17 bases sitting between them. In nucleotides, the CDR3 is TGTGCCAGCAGTCCTTCCCCGACGGAGGTCTACGAGCAGTACTTC. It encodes CASSPSPTEVYEQYF.

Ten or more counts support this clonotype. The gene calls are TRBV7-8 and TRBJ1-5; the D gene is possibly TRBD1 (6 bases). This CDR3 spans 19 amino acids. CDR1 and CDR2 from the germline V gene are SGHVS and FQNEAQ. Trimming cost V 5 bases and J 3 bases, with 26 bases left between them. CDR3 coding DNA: TGTGCCAGCAGCACCCCGGGTGACTCAGGGGAATTCGTCAATCAGCCCCAGCATTTT. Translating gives CASSTPGDSGEFVNQPQHF.

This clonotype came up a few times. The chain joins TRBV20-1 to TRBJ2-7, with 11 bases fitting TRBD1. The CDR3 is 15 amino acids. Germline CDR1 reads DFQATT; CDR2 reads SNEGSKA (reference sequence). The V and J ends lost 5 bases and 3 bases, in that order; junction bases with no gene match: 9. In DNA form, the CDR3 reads TGCAGTGCTTTACCTGGGACAGGGGGAGACTACGAGCAGTACTTC. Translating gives CSALPGTGGDYEQYF.